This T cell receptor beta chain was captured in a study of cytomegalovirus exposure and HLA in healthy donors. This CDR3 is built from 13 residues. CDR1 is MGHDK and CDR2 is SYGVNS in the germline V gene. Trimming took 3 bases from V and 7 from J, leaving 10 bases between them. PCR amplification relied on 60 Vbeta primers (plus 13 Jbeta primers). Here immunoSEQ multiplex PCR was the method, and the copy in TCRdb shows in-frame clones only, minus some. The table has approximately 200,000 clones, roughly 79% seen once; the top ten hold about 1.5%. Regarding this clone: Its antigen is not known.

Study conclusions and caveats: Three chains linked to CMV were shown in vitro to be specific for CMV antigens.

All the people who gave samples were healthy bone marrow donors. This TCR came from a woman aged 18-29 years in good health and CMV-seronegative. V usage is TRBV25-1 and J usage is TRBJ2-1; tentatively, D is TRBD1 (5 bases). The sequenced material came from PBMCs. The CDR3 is CASSEQGRNEQFF. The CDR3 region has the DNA TGTGCCAGCAGTGAGCAGGGCCGAAATGAGCAGTTCTTC. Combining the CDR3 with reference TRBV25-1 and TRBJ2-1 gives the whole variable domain EADIYQTPRYLVIGTGKKITLECSQTMGHDKMYWYQQDPGMELHLIHYSYGVNSTEKGDLSSESTVSRIRTEHFPLTLESARPSHTSQYLCASSEQGRNEQFFGPGTRLTVL.